Listed here are 7 T cell receptor beta chains from one sample, sequenced in a study of T cells in tuberculosis (dated by TCRdb to 2017 to 2018). Libraries were built with the immunoSEQ multiplex PCR assay. TCRdb re-hosts the immuneACCESS table, in-frame sequences only. Its copies lack some clones; in the studies checked, an unresolved V gene accounts for under half of them, and the cause for the rest is not known. This sample lists about 59,000 clones; 81% were detected once. Around 13% of the sample belongs to the ten largest clones. After being thawed and rested overnight, PBMC were stained with GMM-loaded CD1B tetramer, a Live/Dead dye and anti-CD3, and were then sorted on a FACS Aria II. CD1B tetramers were loaded with C32 glucose monomycolate purified from Rhodococcus equi. Sequencing was carried out using CD1b-GMM tetramer-negative cells sorted from PBMCs. This sample's cell subset or site label indicates: T cells not binding CD1B-GMM tetramer, sorted from same donor. Receptors originate from an adult woman with latent tuberculosis.

The rearrangement uses TRBV28 and TRBJ2-7, with 7 bases that match TRBD2. CDR1 and CDR2 (germline): MDHEN, SYDVKM. This CDR3 spans 16 amino acids. J gave up 4 bases and V 2 bases, and 11 bases lay outside the gene matches. In DNA form, the CDR3 reads TGTGCCAGCAGTTTAGGGGGAGGGCCCGGACCGTACGAGCAGTACTTC. Encoded protein: CASSLGGGPGPYEQYF.

The V call is TRBV9, the J call TRBJ2-3; possibly TRBD2 for D (5 bases). Trimming shortened V by 0 bases and J by 0 bases, and 8 bases separated the two germline ends. Germline loops: CDR1 SGDLS, CDR2 YYNGEE. The CDR3 sequence is 15 residues long. In nucleotides, the CDR3 is TGTGCCAGCAGCGTAGTAAGCGGTAGCACAGATACGCAGTATTTT. Protein sequence: CASSVVSGSTDTQYF. The entire variable domain, with the rest obtained from reference TRBV9 and TRBJ2-3, is as follows: DSGVTQTPKHLITATGQRVTLRCSPRSGDLSVYWYQQSLDQGLQFLIQYYNGEERAKGNILERFSAQQFPDLHSELNLSSLELGDSALYFCASSVVSGSTDTQYFGPGTRLTVL.

About this clone: A read error may account for a junction end that differs from germline. V gene TRBV28 combines with J gene TRBJ2-1, with a weak D call TRBD2 (7 bases). Germline V gene sequence: CDR1 MDHEN, CDR2 SYDVKM. The CDR3 covers 14 residues. CDR3 loop: CASKGGGSSNEQFF. The CDR3 nucleotides are TGTGCCAGCAAGGGGGGAGGGTCCTCCAATGAGCAGTTCTTC.

The CDR3 sequence: CASSIRWDSNQPQHF. CDR3 nucleotides: TGTGCCAGTAGTATAAGGTGGGACTCCAATCAGCCCCAGCATTTT. The chain couples TRBV19 to TRBJ1-5, with a possible D match to TRBD1 (5 bases). The CDR3 is made up of 15 amino acids. The germline gives CDR1 LNHDA, CDR2 SQIVND (reference sequence). Trimming cost V 2 bases and J 3 bases, with 11 bases left between them.

The rearrangement joins TRBV29-1 to TRBJ1-5; D remains unclear. V lost 4 bases, J lost 4 bases, and 8 bases lay in between. Germline V gene data show CDR1 as SQVTM and CDR2 as ANQGSEA. The CDR3 has 12 residues. In DNA, the CDR3 is TGCAGCGTTGCGGAGCGGAATCAGCCCCAGCATTTT. Translation: CSVAERNQPQHF.

V usage is TRBV7-2 and J usage is TRBJ2-5, with 9 positions matching TRBD1. CDR3 length: 14 residues. The V gene end was trimmed by 3 bases and the J gene end by 5 bases; junction bases not matched to a gene: 4. Germline CDR1 and CDR2: SGHTA and FQGNSA. The CDR3 DNA follows: TGTGCCAGCAGCTTTAGGACAGGGGTGGAGACCCAGTACTTC. Its protein product is CASSFRTGVETQYF.

The chain uses TRBV7-8 and TRBJ1-1; 9 bases align to TRBD1. J gave up 8 bases and V 1 base, and 11 bases lay outside the gene matches. This CDR3 spans 16 amino acids. From germline, CDR1 is SGHVS and CDR2 FQNEAQ. The CDR3 DNA follows: TGTGCCAGCAGCTTAGTTACAGGGGGCCCCCTCCCCGAAGCTTTCTTT. Translating gives CASSLVTGGPLPEAFF. Based on the CDR3 plus reference TRBV7-8 and TRBJ1-1, the full variable domain is GAGVSQSPRYKVAKRGQDVALRCDPISGHVSLFWYQQALGQGPEFLTYFQNEAQLDKSGLPSDRFFAERPEGSVSTLKIQRTQQEDSAVYLCASSLVTGGPLPEAFFGQGTRLTVV.